The clone carrying this T cell receptor (beta chain) came up a few times. Seattle enrolled patients during active infection and tracked them longitudinally. V lost 2 bases, J lost 4 bases, and 0 bases stayed unmatched. CDR1 and CDR2 from the germline V gene are SNHLY and FYNNEI. The CDR3 loop spans 14 amino acids. The data were obtained in a study of blood T cell repertoires in COVID-19. On the study more broadly: PBMCs, B-cell-depleted T cells, or T cells were the source of the cDNA or gDNA that made up the material.

TCRdb's table, derived via immunoSEQ multiplex PCR, lists solely in-frame clones and lacks some. Of approximately 330,000 clones detected, roughly 89% appear once; the ten largest clones hold approximately 10%. Sequencing used peripheral blood. This chain uses TRBV2 with TRBJ2-3; TRBD2 matches 10 bases. The TCR was taken from a man aged 30 to 45 with COVID-19, enrolled during active disease. This CDR3 reads CASSELAGADTQYF. CDR3 DNA sequence: TGTGCCAGCAGTGAACTAGCGGGAGCAGATACGCAGTATTTT. The whole variable domain, filled in from reference TRBV2 and TRBJ2-3, reads EPEVTQTPSHQVTQMGQEVILRCVPISNHLYFYWYRQILGQKVEFLVSFYNNEISEKSEIFDDQFSVERPDGSNFTLKIRSTKLEDSAMYFCASSELAGADTQYFGPGTRLTVL.